This record concerns one T cell receptor beta chain sequence. The specificity of this receptor is unknown. No much larger clone exists at a distance of one base, and base qualities are not known. This sample was taken from a study of blood T cell repertoires in COVID-19 (dated by TCRdb to the early 2020s). Context from the whole study: Samples from collaborators originated in the United States, Italy and Spain and spanned both the acute and convalescent phases of COVID-19. The repertoires were released in a freely available public database meant as a resource for research on the immune response to SARS-CoV-2. HLA class I and class II types, where available, came from metadata supplied by the sample provider rather than from assay-based typing. The dataset comprised deeply sampled blood TCRbeta repertoires from subjects exposed to, actively infected with, or recovered from COVID-19. A de-identified subject ID, COVID-19 status, age in years and sex were almost always included in the sample metadata. Samples came from the ongoing ImmuneRACE study (first 160 participants) plus 1,254 subjects from 6 global collaborators. The prospective study material was composed of cDNA or gDNA derived from T cells, B-cell-depleted T cells, or PBMCs.

Enrolling through a virtual design, the prospective study's participants ranged in age from roughly 18 to 100 years and lived across roughly 23 United States geographic areas. To assign participants to cohorts, the prospective study relied on clinical history that participants themselves reported in a screening survey and a study questionnaire. Each participant in the prospective study had whole blood, serum and a nasopharyngeal or oropharyngeal swab collected by mobile phlebotomists. Participants in the prospective study had the option to provide additional blood draws and questionnaires over a roughly 2-month period. Before DNA extraction, prospective study blood samples were shipped either frozen or at room temperature. The immunoSEQ Assay, a bias-controlled multiplex PCR, was used to amplify TCRbeta CDR3 regions from genomic DNA. Regarding the original processing steps: Nucleated cell counts per sample were estimated from amplification of reference gene primers within the assay. To quantify the absolute abundance of each unique TCRbeta CDR3 rearrangement, sequence reads were collapsed and filtered. Productive Simpson clonality was computed per sample as the square root of Simpson's diversity index over productive rearrangements. The source is immuneACCESS, and TCRdb retained only in-frame sequences with V and J called. Part of the clones is not carried over; for the studies checked, unresolved V genes explain less than half of this, and the remainder is unexplained. V and J calls and clone size are as listed in that table; D and trimming were resolved from the DNA. In this sample the table shows 150,000 to 200,000 clones, around 80% of which occur a single time. Roughly 17% of the sample rests with the top ten.

Here is what the overall study found, with its caveats: Clinical and demographic metadata were provided uncurated, with the amount varying by source and participant.

This clonotype was sampled from a woman between 50 and 59 years old with acute COVID-19. Input material: PBMCs or T cells enriched from blood (not recorded which).

The nucleotides read TGCGCCAGCAGCCAGGTAGAGTGGTCACCCCTCCACTTT. This is translated as CASSQVEWSPLHF. This chain is built from TRBV4-3 and TRBJ1-6; the D gene assignment is ambiguous. The CDR3 sequence holds 13 residues, the cysteine and phenylalanine included. Left in the record is the CDR3 DNA by itself, 39 bases read in frame from the first base. V lost 3 bases and J lost 10 bases; the stretch between them is 10 bases long. As encoded in the germline V gene, CDR1 is LGHNA while CDR2 is YSLEER.